What follows are 2 T cell receptor beta chains derived from one specimen sequenced in a study of blood T cell repertoires in COVID-19. Here immunoSEQ multiplex PCR was the method, and the copy in TCRdb shows in-frame clones only, minus some. Of just over 150,000 clones listed, around 85% are singletons. Input material: peripheral blood. Every receptor here comes from a human donor with acute or convalescent COVID-19. The donor label of this sample is uncertain.

This rearrangement joins TRBV7-3 to TRBJ2-1; D gene uncertain. Trimming took 0 bases from V and 5 from J, leaving 11 bases between them. CDR3 length: 15 residues. Germline V CDR1 and CDR2: SGHTA, FQGTGA. The CDR3 here is CASSLTSTSNNEQFF. The CDR3 coding sequence is TGTGCCAGCAGCTTAACTTCGACTTCTAACAATGAGCAGTTCTTC.

The J gene is TRBJ1-1, the V gene TRBV5-1; perhaps TRBD1 as D (6 bases). Trimming left V 4 bases short and J 2 bases short, with 18 bases between. The germline CDR1 and CDR2 sequences are SGHRS and YFSETQ. The CDR3 covers 16 residues. The CDR3: CASSPDPGQANTEAFF. CDR3 DNA: TGCGCCAGCAGCCCCGACCCGGGACAAGCCAACACTGAAGCTTTCTTT.